This passage covers 27 T cell receptor beta chains from one sample sequenced in a study of T cells in Graves' hyperthyroidism and ophthalmopathy. TCR beta CDR3 region amplification was performed from RNA transcripts. During a first-round RT-PCR of the TCR CDR3, the HTBI primer set was used. MiXCR, run by TCRdb on the multiplex PCR reads, gives a single entry per CDR3 protein. The sample holds a few hundred thousand distinct CDR3 sequences, roughly 13% seen once. Sequencing used blood. The origin of the receptors is a man aged 25 to 40 with Graves' hyperthyroidism that later progressed to Graves' ophthalmopathy.

This clonotype was recorded only once. V and J are TRBV10-2 and TRBJ2-3; 12 nucleotides line up with TRBD2. The V gene's germline CDR1 is WSHSY and CDR2 SAAADI. Losses at the gene ends were 9 bases for V and 7 bases for J; bases not matched to a gene: 8. The CDR3 is made up of 14 amino acids. CDR3 sequence: CASRTSGVSYTQYF. CDR3 nucleotides: TGCGCCAGTAGGACTAGCGGGGTCTCATATACGCAGTATTTT.

This clonotype was detected only a few times. Here the CDR3 reads CSARTGAGYGYTF. Written as DNA, the CDR3 is TGCAGTGCTAGAACGGGTGCGGGTTATGGCTACACCTTC. The chain employs TRBV20-1 and TRBJ1-2; D gene ambiguous. With 2 bases removed from V and 5 bases from J, the gap between germline ends came to 12 bases. The length of the CDR3 is 13 residues. Germline CDR1 is DFQATT and CDR2 is SNEGSKA (reference sequence).

This clonotype was observed a handful of times. As DNA, the CDR3 is TGCAGTGTTCCTGAACAGGGGCTTAATTCACCCCTCCACTTT. Protein sequence: CSVPEQGLNSPLHF. The rearrangement uses TRBV20-1 and TRBJ1-6, with 7 nucleotides matching TRBD1. The J segment lost 6 bases and the V segment lost 7 bases, leaving 9 bases of the junction unmatched. This CDR3 is 14 amino acids long. CDR1 DFQATT and CDR2 SNEGSKA come from the germline V gene (reference sequence).

This clonotype was detected many times. The chain is built from TRBV2 and TRBJ1-1; D gene unclear. Trimming shortened V by 5 bases and J by 0 bases, and 10 bases separated the two germline ends. The CDR3 runs 14 residues. CDR1 and CDR2 from the germline V gene are SNHLY and FYNNEI. CDR3 nucleotide sequence: TGTGCCAGCAGTCTTCCAGGCATGAACACTGAAGCTTTCTTT. Amino acid sequence: CASSLPGMNTEAFF.

This clonotype was detected only a few times. A read error is possible here, since a much larger clone lies one base away. The chain joins TRBV20-1 to TRBJ1-1; D is undetermined. The germline CDR1 and CDR2 sequences are DFQATT and SNEGSKA (reference sequence). V shed 2 bases and J shed 3 bases, with 4 bases lying between them. The CDR3 contains 11 residues. The CDR3 region is CSARLDTEAFF. The CDR3 DNA reads as TGCAGTGCTAGATTGGACACTGAAGCTTTCTTT.

This clonotype has a count of ten or more. V is TRBV24-1 and J is TRBJ2-7; no clear D. Trimming left V 5 bases short and J 6 bases short, with 7 bases between. Germline CDR1 KGHDR, CDR2 SFDVKD. The CDR3 consists of 11 residues. The CDR3 DNA follows: TGTGCCACCAGTGGGGGATCCGAGCAGTACTTC. Its protein product is CATSGGSEQYF.

Only a few counts were recorded for this clonotype. The CDR3 protein is CASSRTTGLVEAFF. The CDR3 coding sequence is TGTGCCAGCAGCCGAACTACAGGGTTGGTAGAAGCTTTCTTT. The V gene is TRBV7-2, the J gene TRBJ1-1; possible D gene TRBD1, 6 bases. V gave up 5 bases and J gave up 8 bases, with 18 bases separating them. Germline V CDR1 and CDR2: SGHTA, FQGNSA. The CDR3 extends over 14 amino acids.

This clonotype was detected ten times or more. The chain carries TRBV7-9 and TRBJ1-2; a weak D match, TRBD1 (5 bases). V shed 1 base and J shed 4 bases, with 13 bases lying between them. The CDR3 sequence is 15 residues long. CDR1 SEHNR and CDR2 FQNEAQ come from the germline V gene (reference sequence). Here the CDR3 DNA reads TGTGCCAGCAGCTTAGGAATAGGGGCTGCCTATGGCTACACCTTC. Amino acid sequence: CASSLGIGAAYGYTF.

The J gene is TRBJ2-2, the V gene TRBV10-3, with 10 bases identical to TRBD2. The CDR3 consists of 15 residues. The germline CDR1 and CDR2 sequences are ENHRY and SYGVKD. The J segment lost 3 bases and the V segment lost 5 bases, leaving 3 bases of the junction unmatched. The CDR3 is CAISWTSGYTGELFF. The CDR3 DNA is TGTGCCATCAGTTGGACTAGCGGATACACCGGGGAGCTGTTTTTT.

This clonotype appeared many times. The rearrangement joins TRBV6-5 to TRBJ1-5; D not resolved. CDR3 length: 14 residues. Trimming took 2 bases from V and 2 from J, leaving 7 bases between them. CDR1 and CDR2 from the germline V gene are MNHEY and SVGAGI. In nucleotides, the CDR3 is TGTGCCAGCAGTTACGGGCCCGGCAATCAGCCCCAGCATTTT. It translates to CASSYGPGNQPQHF.

In this sample, this clonotype turned up many times. The chain uses TRBV2 and TRBJ1-1; D gene ambiguous. Per the germline V gene, CDR1 is SNHLY and CDR2 is FYNNEI. V lost 4 bases, J lost 2 bases, and 11 bases lay in between. The CDR3 is 14 amino acids. This CDR3 is CASSVSGSNTEAFF. CDR3 DNA: TGTGCCAGCAGTGTGAGCGGGTCTAACACTGAAGCTTTCTTT. The variable domain in full, with the rest retrieved from reference TRBV2 and TRBJ1-1, is EPEVTQTPSHQVTQMGQEVILRCVPISNHLYFYWYRQILGQKVEFLVSFYNNEISEKSEIFDDQFSVERPDGSNFTLKIRSTKLEDSAMYFCASSVSGSNTEAFFGQGTRLTVV.

This clonotype was picked up a small number of times. The chain couples TRBV6-1 to TRBJ2-3; D remains unclear. The V gene's germline CDR1 is MNHNS and CDR2 SASEGT. Between the trimmed V and J ends, which lost 1 base and 3 bases, there was a span of 5 bases. This CDR3 spans 13 amino acids. The CDR3 nucleotides read TGTGCCAGCAGTGAAGTGGGGACAGATACGCAGTATTTT. Its translation: CASSEVGTDTQYF.

This clonotype was counted at least ten times. CDR3 sequence reads: CASSPDGYSNQPQHF. CDR3 DNA: TGTGCCAGCAGCCCTGACGGGTATAGCAATCAGCCCCAGCATTTT. The chain employs TRBV9 and TRBJ1-5; no clear D. Trimming cost V 4 bases and J 0 bases, with 11 bases left between them. Germline loops: CDR1 SGDLS, CDR2 YYNGEE. CDR3 length equals 15 residues. Complete variable domain (other parts from reference TRBV9 and TRBJ1-5): DSGVTQTPKHLITATGQRVTLRCSPRSGDLSVYWYQQSLDQGLQFLIQYYNGEERAKGNILERFSAQQFPDLHSELNLSSLELGDSALYFCASSPDGYSNQPQHFGDGTRLSIL.

Many counts were recorded for this clonotype. The chain has TRBV12-3 or TRBV12-4 and TRBJ2-3; D possibly corresponds to TRBD1 (5 bases). V lost 2 bases, J lost 3 bases, and 9 bases lay in between. The CDR3 has 14 amino acids. The DNA of the CDR3 is TGTGCCAGCAGTTTACTCAGGGAAACAGATACGCAGTATTTT. The encoded protein is CASSLLRETDTQYF.

The table lists this clonotype with many counts. This chain joins TRBV7-2 and TRBJ1-1; unclear D gene. V lost 1 base and J 1 base, leaving 7 bases between the germline ends. Germline V gene sequence: CDR1 SGHTA, CDR2 FQGNSA. This CDR3 is 14 amino acids long. CDR3 in amino acids: CASSLDRSNTEAFF. In DNA form, the CDR3 reads TGTGCCAGCAGCTTAGACCGCTCGAACACTGAAGCTTTCTTT.

This clonotype was seen many times. This sequence joins TRBV5-8 and TRBJ2-5; D is undetermined. The germline gives CDR1 SGHTS, CDR2 YDEGEE. The CDR3 runs 14 residues. V was clipped by 0 bases and J by 5 bases, with 11 bases between them. The CDR3 bases are TGTGCCAGCAGCTTGGGGAACGGCTGGGAGACCCAGTACTTC. Translated, it gives CASSLGNGWETQYF.

This clonotype was seen only a few times. The V call is TRBV2, the J call TRBJ1-4, with no clear D. The V end was cut by 6 bases, the J end by 10 bases, with 9 bases between. Germline V gene lookup returns CDR1 SNHLY and CDR2 FYNNEI. The CDR3 is 11 residues long. The CDR3 region is CASRPGRKLFF. For the CDR3, the DNA is TGTGCCAGCAGGCCAGGCAGAAAACTGTTTTTT.

The chain employs TRBV20-1 and TRBJ2-3; D unclear. The V gene's germline CDR1 is DFQATT and CDR2 SNEGSKA (reference sequence). V lost 5 bases to trimming and J lost 0 bases, with 12 bases between them. This CDR3 has 14 residues. This CDR3 reads CSAPRSESTDTQYF. The CDR3 DNA is TGCAGTGCTCCGCGGAGCGAGAGCACAGATACGCAGTATTTT.

The chain carries TRBV15 and TRBJ2-5, with D tentatively TRBD1 (6 bases). Germline assignment: CDR1 LNHNV and CDR2 YYDKDF (reference sequence). The CDR3 has 14 amino acids. The V end was cut by 1 base, the J end by 5 bases, with 11 bases between. Written as DNA, the CDR3 is TGTGCCACCAGCAGAGGGTCAGGGGCTGAGACCCAGTACTTC. This sequence encodes CATSRGSGAETQYF.

This clonotype was counted a few times. V gene TRBV7-2 combines with J gene TRBJ1-5; tentative D call: TRBD1 (5 bases). The CDR3 covers 15 residues. V dropped 1 base and J dropped 7 bases, with 14 bases sitting between them. Germline CDR1 reads SGHTA; CDR2 reads FQGNSA. CDR3 in amino acids: CASSLGSGGEQPQHF. The CDR3 nucleotides read TGTGCCAGCAGCTTAGGGTCCGGGGGGGAGCAGCCCCAGCATTTT.

There are a few counts of this clonotype. The chain uses TRBV6-2 or TRBV6-3 and TRBJ1-2; D uncertain. This CDR3 is built from 13 residues. Germline lookup yields CDR1 MNHEY and CDR2 SVGEGT. Trimming removed 2 bases at V and 6 bases at J, with 10 bases between. The CDR3 sequence is CASSYPRTNGYTF. In nucleotides, the CDR3 is TGTGCCAGCAGTTACCCCCGGACCAATGGCTACACCTTC.

V usage is TRBV11-2 and J usage is TRBJ1-3; D gene ambiguous. The V gene lost 2 bases and the J gene lost 8 bases, with 10 bases spanning the gap. Per germline, CDR1 SGHAT and CDR2 FQNNGV. The CDR3 loop spans 13 amino acids. Written as DNA, the CDR3 is TGTGCCAGCAGCTTACGAGAAAGGGACACCATATATTTT. It specifies CASSLRERDTIYF.

This clonotype was counted only a few times. V is TRBV3-1 and J is TRBJ2-5, with D possibly being TRBD1 (5 bases). There are 14 residues in the CDR3. Germline CDR1 is LGHDT and CDR2 is YNNKEL (reference sequence). The V end lost 4 bases, the J end lost 1 base, and 10 bases lay between the germline ends. This chain's CDR3 is CASSPSRGQETQYF. The DNA of the CDR3 is TGTGCCAGCAGCCCAAGTAGGGGCCAAGAGACCCAGTACTTC.

This clonotype was counted between two and nine times. This chain connects TRBV6-1 to TRBJ2-1; weak D call: TRBD1 (6 bases). This CDR3 has 16 residues. Germline V gene sequence: CDR1 MNHNS, CDR2 SASEGT. V lost 6 bases and J lost 5, with 20 bases in between. The CDR3 sequence: CASRGPHRVQHNEQFF. The CDR3 DNA reads as TGTGCCAGCAGGGGACCCCACAGGGTCCAGCACAATGAGCAGTTCTTC.

With respect to this clonotype: Possible read error: a much larger clone is one base away. The chain uses TRBV7-3 and TRBJ2-2; D could derive from TRBD1 or TRBD2 (6 bases each). The CDR3 loop spans 16 amino acids. Per the germline V gene, CDR1 is SGHTA and CDR2 is FQGTGA. DNA of the CDR3: TGTGCCAGCAGCTTATTCGGGGGCTTGAACACCGGGGGGCTGTTTTTT. Protein product: CASSLFGGLNTGGLFF. Based on the CDR3 plus reference TRBV7-3 and TRBJ2-2, the full variable domain is GAGVSQTPSNKVTEKGKYVELRCDPISGHTALYWYRQSLGQGPEFLIYFQGTGAADDSGLPNDRFFAVRPEGSVSTLKIQRTERGDSAVYLCASSLFGGLNTGGLFFGEGSRLTVL.

Concerning this clonotype itself: With a much larger clone just one base away, this may be a read error. This chain uses TRBV7-6 with TRBJ2-5; D tentatively fits TRBD1 or TRBD2 (6 bases each). Per germline, CDR1 SGHVS and CDR2 FNYEAQ. The CDR3 covers 13 residues. V lost 10 bases to trimming and J lost 1 base, with 13 bases between them. The CDR3: CATSRGAQETQYF. CDR3 coding DNA: TGTGCCACCTCGAGGGGGGCCCAAGAGACCCAGTACTTC.

This clonotype was seen at least ten times. The chain combines TRBV9 with TRBJ2-2, with D tentatively TRBD1 (6 bases). Germline assignment: CDR1 SGDLS and CDR2 YYNGEE. The germline V and J ends were trimmed by 3 bases and 2 bases, with 11 bases remaining between them. CDR3 length equals 15 residues. The CDR3 sequence: CASSARDTNTGELFF. The CDR3 DNA reads as TGTGCCAGCAGCGCCCGGGACACCAACACCGGGGAGCTGTTTTTT.